This T cell receptor beta chain was captured in a study of a mutant IDH1 vaccine in newly diagnosed glioma. As for the study in general: A roughly 60% male, about 38% female split and a mean age of about 40 years characterized treated patients. Former treatment meant radiotherapy, temozolomide, or both; the majority had gotten both.

Data came from immunoSEQ multiplex PCR; TCRdb stores just in-frame clones and leaves some out. Here the sample spans around 89,000 clones, 80% to 90% being singletons. The sample holds a few counts of this clone. What it binds is unknown. This CDR3 is 15 amino acids long. CDR1 MNHEY and CDR2 SVGAGI come from the germline V gene. The V end lost 0 bases, the J end lost 0 bases, and 8 bases lay between the germline ends. Study outcomes and limitations: Pseudoprogression seemed unlinked to shifts in top peripheral T cell clonotypes.

The sample's time point: baseline, week 1 (first vaccination visit). The treatment is: pre-vaccination baseline after standard-of-care therapy. The receptor was isolated from a woman between 50 and 59 years old with glioma. The chain employs TRBV6-5 and TRBJ1-1; D ambiguous. The specimen comprised PBMCs, sampled from a glioma patient treated with radiotherapy, temozolomide or both. CDR3 nucleotide sequence: TGTGCCAGCAGTTACTCGGCCCAAATGAACACTGAAGCTTTCTTT. Amino acid sequence: CASSYSAQMNTEAFF.